This T cell receptor (beta chain) was sequenced for a study of cytomegalovirus exposure and HLA in healthy donors. General study results and limits: Testing in vitro showed a few CMV-associated chains specific for CMV antigens. The study recorded 150 to 200 TCR beta chains that were cytomegalovirus-associated.

Data came from immunoSEQ multiplex PCR; TCRdb stores just in-frame clones and leaves some out. The table includes over 200,000 clones, 88% detected once. Of note for this clone: What it binds is not known.

Specimen: PBMCs. The receptor comes from a woman younger than 35 in good health and CMV-seronegative.

CDR3 residues: CATRGRRTGAMETQYF. The CDR3 DNA reads as TGTGCCACCAGGGGCCGGCGTACAGGCGCAATGGAGACCCAGTACTTC. The V call is TRBV2, the J call TRBJ2-5; tentatively, D is TRBD1 (6 bases). Germline CDR1 and CDR2: SNHLY and FYNNEI. The CDR3 has 16 residues. The germline V and J ends were trimmed by 10 bases and 5 bases, with 26 bases remaining between them.